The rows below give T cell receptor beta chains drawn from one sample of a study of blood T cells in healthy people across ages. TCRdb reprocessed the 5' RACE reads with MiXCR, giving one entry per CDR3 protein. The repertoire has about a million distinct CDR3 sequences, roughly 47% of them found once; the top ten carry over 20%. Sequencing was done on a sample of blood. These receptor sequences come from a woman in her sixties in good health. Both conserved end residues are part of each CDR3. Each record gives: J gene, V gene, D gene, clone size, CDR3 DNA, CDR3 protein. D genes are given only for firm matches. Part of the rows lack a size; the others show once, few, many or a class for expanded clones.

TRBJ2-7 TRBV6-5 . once TGTGCCAGCAGTGTCCTGTGGGGTTACGAGCAGTACTTC CASSVLWGYEQYF
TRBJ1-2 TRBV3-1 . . TGTGCCAGCAGGCAAAACTCGGAATCTGATGGCTACACCTTC CASRQNSESDGYTF
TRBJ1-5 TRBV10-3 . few TGTGCCATCTCCCATGACGGGGGTTCGCGTCAGCCCCAGCATTTT CAISHDGGSRQPQHF
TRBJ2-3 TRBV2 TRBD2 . TGTGCCAGCAGTGACTTCGGCGGGAGAGGAACAGATACGCAGTATTTT CASSDFGGRGTDTQYF
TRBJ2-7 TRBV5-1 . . TGCGCCAGCAGCTCTACTAAGACAGGACAGAACTACGAGCAGTACTTC CASSSTKTGQNYEQYF
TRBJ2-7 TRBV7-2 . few TGTGCCAGCAGCTTTACGGTGGTCTCCTACGAGCAGTACTTC CASSFTVVSYEQYF
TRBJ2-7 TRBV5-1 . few TGCGCCAGCAGCCAGCAACACCCTGGCTACGAGCAGTACTTC CASSQQHPGYEQYF
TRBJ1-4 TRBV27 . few TGTGCCAGCAGTTATACCTGGAGAGGAGAAAAACTGTTTTTT CASSYTWRGEKLFF
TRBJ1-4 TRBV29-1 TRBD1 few TGCAGCGCCCTTACAGGGGGATTTAATGAAAAACTGTTTTTT CSALTGGFNEKLFF
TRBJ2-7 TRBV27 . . TGTGCCAGCACCTCCCTCGTCACGGACGGGCAGGAAACCTACGAGCAGTACTTC CASTSLVTDGQETYEQYF
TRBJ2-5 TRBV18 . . TGTGTCAGCTCACCTGCAGCAGAAGAGACCCAGTACTTC CVSSPAAEETQYF
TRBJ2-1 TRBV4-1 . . TGCGCCAGCAGCCAGGTTGGACTTACACCACCGTTCTTC CASSQVGLTPPFF
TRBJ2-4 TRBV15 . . TGTGCCACCAGCAGAGACGTGAACATTCAGTACTTC CATSRDVNIQYF
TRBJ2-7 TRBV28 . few TGTGCCAGCCGGGGCCCTCACCCCTACGAGCAGTACTTC CASRGPHPYEQYF
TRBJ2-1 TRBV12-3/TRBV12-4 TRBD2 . TGTGCCAGCAGTTTTCGGGGACTAGCGGGAAGTGAGCAGTTCTTC CASSFRGLAGSEQFF
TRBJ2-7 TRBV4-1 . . TGCGCCAGCAGCCACTCAATGGACCTTTACGAGCAGTACTTC CASSHSMDLYEQYF
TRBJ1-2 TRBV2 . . TGTGCCAGCAGTGAACTGGGCTATGGCTACACCTTC CASSELGYGYTF
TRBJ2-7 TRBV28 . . TGTGCCAGCACGAGGAGACAGAGAGCCTACGAGCAGTACTTC CASTRRQRAYEQYF
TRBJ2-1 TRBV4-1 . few TGCGCCAGCAGCCAAGACCGGCGGGCGAATGAGCAGTTCTTC CASSQDRRANEQFF
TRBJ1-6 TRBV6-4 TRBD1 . TGTGCCAGCAGTGTGTCCGGGACAGGAGTTTTCTCACCCCTCCACTTT CASSVSGTGVFSPLHF
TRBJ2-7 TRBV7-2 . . TGTGCCAGCAGCTTATTTTCGTTGGTTAGTAGCGGCTCCTACAATGAGCAGTACTTC CASSLFSLVSSGSYNEQYF
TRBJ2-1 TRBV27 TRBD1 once TGTGCCAGCAGTCCCGGGACAGGGGCGATCAATGAGCAGTTCTTC CASSPGTGAINEQFF